This is a list of T cell receptor beta chains from one sample in a study of identical twins. Each CDR3 protein gets one entry after TCRdb re-called the 5' RACE reads with MiXCR. The table records roughly 1.6 million distinct CDR3 sequences, under 35% of them present only once. Sequencing was carried out using cord blood. These receptors were collected from a newborn girl in good health. CDR3s include the opening cysteine and the closing phenylalanine or tryptophan. The listing skips clone size in some rows; elsewhere it reads once, few, many or a size class.

>few|TRBV7-8|TRBJ2-3
CASSFVRLAGTDTQYF
>-|TRBV6-6|TRBJ2-2
CASSYDRAAGELFF
>-|TRBV20-1|TRBJ2-3
CSAAPSGNTDTQYF
>many|TRBV5-1|TRBJ2-3
CASSPLSGSTDTQYF
>once|TRBV6-5|TRBJ2-2
CAIRESLYSGELFF
>few|TRBV29-1|TRBJ1-2
CSVGVGVYGYTF
>-|TRBV3-1|-
CASSQVAETQYF
>few|TRBV11-2|TRBJ2-7
CASSLVSSGPYEQYF
>-|TRBV20-1|TRBJ2-1
CSARAEGSSYNEQFF
>-|TRBV4-1|TRBJ1-2
CASSQDQGFGYTF
>few|TRBV12-3/TRBV12-4|TRBJ1-5
CASSRTGKQPQHF
>-|TRBV20-1|TRBJ1-2
CSAMAGPSLGYTF
>few|TRBV11-2|TRBJ2-5
CASSLVMLEQYF
>-|TRBV7-2|TRBJ2-1
CASSLEATRGYNQQFF
>-|TRBV27|TRBJ2-2
CASCLSGSTGGELFF
>-|TRBV24-1|-
CATSDPPASGTTYNEQYF
>-|TRBV20-1|TRBJ2-4
CSARREGEVAKNIQYF
>-|TRBV5-1|TRBJ2-1
CASSLWASGRNSQFF
>-|TRBV7-9|TRBJ2-7
CASSYGLGRPNEQYF
>few|TRBV29-1|TRBJ2-3
CSVTDRGADTQYF
>-|TRBV29-1|TRBJ2-3
CSVEDRARATDTQYF
>-|TRBV12-3/TRBV12-4|TRBJ2-7
CASSSAGQLGYEQYF
>few|TRBV7-9|TRBJ2-3
CASSWNSGPTDTQYF
>-|TRBV19|TRBJ1-1
CASSDTSNTEAFF
>once|TRBV2|TRBJ1-1
CASNPGGGTEAFF
>-|TRBV30|TRBJ1-2
CAWRGKGQTNYDYTF
>few|TRBV7-9|TRBJ1-6
CASSLRLNSPLHF